This T cell receptor beta chain was observed in a study of blood T cells in healthy people across ages. Trimming shortened V by 4 bases and J by 4 bases, and 16 bases separated the two germline ends. The CDR3 has 15 amino acids. The germline V gene has CDR1 SNHLY and CDR2 FYNNEI. Staff drew approximately 9.1 milliliters of peripheral blood from each donor. Combining a sample-barcoded 5' primer with a J-beta primer mix, a second PCR ran for roughly 6 to 12 cycles. TCRdb ran MiXCR on the 5' RACE reads and lists one entry per CDR3 protein. The data show some 1,800,000 distinct CDR3 sequences, more than 35% seen once.

This clonotype originated in a human donor in good health. The sample consisted of blood. This chain links TRBV2 with TRBJ2-5; weak D call: TRBD1 (6 bases). The CDR3 sequence is CASSAAGIQGETQYF. The CDR3 bases are TGTGCCAGCAGTGCCGCCGGCATACAGGGAGAGACCCAGTACTTC.